This entry is about one T cell receptor beta chain. No antigen is known for it. Germline V gives CDR1 SQVTM, CDR2 ANQGSEA. The CDR3 sequence is 14 residues long. Identification of naive CD8+ T cells rested on CD45RO-CCR7+CD27+CD95- status. These data originate in a study of CXCR3-negative and CXCR3-positive naive CD8 T cells. Study-wide background: Each library gave roughly 1.4 +/- 0.3 million of about 140 million TRB reads. General study findings and limits: The TRBV-TRBJ usage of naive CXCR3-negative and CXCR3-positive cells was similar, but that of memory cells differed. The study found CXCR3 expression partially decreased after cryopreservation and ran most assays on fresh PBMCs.

Researchers prepared the TRB cDNA libraries using 5' RACE with UMI labels. Using the 5' RACE reads, TCRdb records one entry per CDR3 protein without DNA. The repertoire table contains about 81,000 distinct CDR3 sequences. The V call is TRBV29-1, the J call TRBJ2-2; TCRdb outputs TRBD1, but without DNA this stays unchecked. The TCR comes from a human donor in good health. Some clones in this sample may be carry-over from other donors' samples. Sample: naive CXCR3- CD8+ T cells from blood. Subset of the sample: CD45RO-CCR7+CD27+CD95- naive CD8+ T cells lacking CXCR3 (TNR3-). The CDR3: CSATGTGVPGELFF.